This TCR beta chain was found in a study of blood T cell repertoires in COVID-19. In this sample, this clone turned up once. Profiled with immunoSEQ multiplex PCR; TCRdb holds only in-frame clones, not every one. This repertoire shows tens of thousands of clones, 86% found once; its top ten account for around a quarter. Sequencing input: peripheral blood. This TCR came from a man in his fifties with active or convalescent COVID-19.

The CDR3 DNA follows: TGCGCCAGCAGCGTTTTAGCGGGTTTGGGGACGCTTTGGGCAGATACGCAGTATTTT. Translating it yields CASSVLAGLGTLWADTQYF. The chain has TRBV5-1 and TRBJ2-3, with 7 bases fitting TRBD2. The CDR3 loop spans 19 amino acids. Trimming took 4 bases from V and 4 from J; bases not matched to a gene: 21. CDR1 and CDR2 (germline): SGHRS, YFSETQ.